Reported below is one T cell receptor beta chain. The protocol was immunoSEQ multiplex PCR, while the TCRdb copy is restricted to in-frame clones and leaves out a portion. The sample yields some 1,500 clones, under 95% seen once. This CDR3 comprises 16 residues. J gave up 3 bases and V 2 bases, and 6 bases lay outside the gene matches. From germline, CDR1 is SGHTA and CDR2 FQGNSA. This sample is drawn from a study of T cell repertoires in ileal Crohn's disease. Study-wide context: At surgery, 30% to 40% of patients smoked, with median disease duration about eight years. Biopsies of inflamed ileum from the surgical specimen form M0 samples.

The time point: inflamed ileum from the surgical specimen. The source of this sequence is an adult with Crohn's disease. The sample was ileal tissue. The chain uses TRBV7-2 and TRBJ2-1; 8 positions match TRBD1. The CDR3 DNA is TGTGCCAGCAGCTTAAACCCAGGGGGCAGCTACAATGAGCAGTTCTTC. Its protein is CASSLNPGGSYNEQFF.